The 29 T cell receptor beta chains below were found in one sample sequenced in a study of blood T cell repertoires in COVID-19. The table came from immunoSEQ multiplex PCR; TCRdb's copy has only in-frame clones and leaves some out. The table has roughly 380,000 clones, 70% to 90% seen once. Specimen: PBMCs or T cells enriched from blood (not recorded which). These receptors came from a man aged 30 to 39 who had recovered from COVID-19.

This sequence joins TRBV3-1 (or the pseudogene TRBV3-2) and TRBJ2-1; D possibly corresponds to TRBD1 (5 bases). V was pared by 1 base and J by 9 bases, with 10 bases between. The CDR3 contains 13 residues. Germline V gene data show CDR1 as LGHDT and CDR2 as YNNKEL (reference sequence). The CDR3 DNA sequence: TGTGCCAGCAGCCAAGCCCAGGGTCTTGAGCAGTTCTTC. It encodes CASSQAQGLEQFF.

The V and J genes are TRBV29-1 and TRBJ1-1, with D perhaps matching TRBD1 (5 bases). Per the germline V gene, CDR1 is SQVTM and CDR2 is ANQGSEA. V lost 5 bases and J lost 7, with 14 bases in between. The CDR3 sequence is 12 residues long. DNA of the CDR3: TGCAGCGTTTCGACAGTATTGGGTGAAGCTTTCTTT. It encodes CSVSTVLGEAFF.

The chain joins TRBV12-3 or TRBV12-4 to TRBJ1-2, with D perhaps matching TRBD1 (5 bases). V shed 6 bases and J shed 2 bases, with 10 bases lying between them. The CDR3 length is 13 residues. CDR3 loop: CASSPDRNYGYTF. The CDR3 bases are TGTGCCAGCAGCCCCGACAGAAACTATGGCTACACCTTC.

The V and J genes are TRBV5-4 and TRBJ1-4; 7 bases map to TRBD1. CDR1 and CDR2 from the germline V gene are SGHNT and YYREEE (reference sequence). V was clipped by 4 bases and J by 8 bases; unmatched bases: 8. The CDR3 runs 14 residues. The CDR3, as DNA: TGTGCCAGCAGCCAAGGGGGCACGGGCGAAAAACTGTTTTTT. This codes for CASSQGGTGEKLFF.

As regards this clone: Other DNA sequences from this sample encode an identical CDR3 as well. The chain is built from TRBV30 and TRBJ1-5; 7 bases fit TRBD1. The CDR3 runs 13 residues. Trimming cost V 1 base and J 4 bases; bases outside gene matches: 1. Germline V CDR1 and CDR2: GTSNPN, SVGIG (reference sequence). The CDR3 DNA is TGTGCCTGGAGTGGACAGGGAAATCAGCCCCAGCATTTT. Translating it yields CAWSGQGNQPQHF.

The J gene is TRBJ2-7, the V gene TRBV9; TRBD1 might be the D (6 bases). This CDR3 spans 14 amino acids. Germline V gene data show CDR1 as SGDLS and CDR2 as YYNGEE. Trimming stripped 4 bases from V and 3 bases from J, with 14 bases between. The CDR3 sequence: CASSPRDTLYEQYF. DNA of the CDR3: TGTGCCAGCAGCCCCAGGGACACCCTCTACGAGCAGTACTTC.

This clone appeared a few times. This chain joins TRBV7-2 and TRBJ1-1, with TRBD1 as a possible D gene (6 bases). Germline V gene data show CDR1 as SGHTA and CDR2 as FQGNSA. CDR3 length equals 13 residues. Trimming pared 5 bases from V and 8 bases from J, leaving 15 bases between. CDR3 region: CASSPPQGSEAFF. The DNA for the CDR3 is TGTGCCAGCAGCCCCCCACAGGGTAGCGAAGCTTTCTTT.

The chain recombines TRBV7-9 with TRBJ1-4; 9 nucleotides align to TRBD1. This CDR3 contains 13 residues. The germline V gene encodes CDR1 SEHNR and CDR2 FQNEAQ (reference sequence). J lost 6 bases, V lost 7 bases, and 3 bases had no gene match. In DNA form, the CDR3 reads TGTGCCAGCATCGACAGGGGGGATGAAAAACTGTTTTTT. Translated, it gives CASIDRGDEKLFF.

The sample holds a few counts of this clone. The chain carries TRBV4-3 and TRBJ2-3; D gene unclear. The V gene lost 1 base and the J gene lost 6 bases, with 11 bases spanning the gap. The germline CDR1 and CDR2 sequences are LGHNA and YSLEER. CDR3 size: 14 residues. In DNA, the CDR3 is TGCGCCAGCAGCCAAGCAGTAACGAGGGATACGCAGTATTTT. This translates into CASSQAVTRDTQYF.

The CDR3: CARLRQGCTEAFF. The CDR3 DNA follows: TGCGCCAGGCTGAGGCAGGGATGCACTGAAGCTTTCTTT. The chain joins TRBV5-1 to TRBJ1-1; D may be TRBD1 (5 bases). This CDR3 has 13 residues. Trimming cost V 8 bases and J 4 bases, with 15 bases left between them. Germline CDR1 is SGHRS and CDR2 is YFSETQ.

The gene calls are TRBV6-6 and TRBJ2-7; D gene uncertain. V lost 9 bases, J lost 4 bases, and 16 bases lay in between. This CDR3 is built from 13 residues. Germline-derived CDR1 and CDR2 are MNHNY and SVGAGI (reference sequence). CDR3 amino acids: CASAGSKSYEQYF. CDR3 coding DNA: TGTGCCAGTGCCGGGTCGAAGTCTTACGAGCAGTACTTC.

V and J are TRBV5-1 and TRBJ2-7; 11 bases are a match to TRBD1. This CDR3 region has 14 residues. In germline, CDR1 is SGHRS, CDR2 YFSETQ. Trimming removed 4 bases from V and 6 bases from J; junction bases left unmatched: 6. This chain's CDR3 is CASSPLDRGREQYF. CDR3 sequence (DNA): TGCGCCAGCAGCCCCTTGGACAGGGGGCGCGAGCAGTACTTC. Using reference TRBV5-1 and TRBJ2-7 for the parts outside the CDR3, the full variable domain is KAGVTQTPRYLIKTRGQQVTLSCSPISGHRSVSWYQQTPGQGLQFLFEYFSETQRNKGNFPGRFSGRQFSNSRSEMNVSTLELGDSALYLCASSPLDRGREQYFGPGTRLTVT.

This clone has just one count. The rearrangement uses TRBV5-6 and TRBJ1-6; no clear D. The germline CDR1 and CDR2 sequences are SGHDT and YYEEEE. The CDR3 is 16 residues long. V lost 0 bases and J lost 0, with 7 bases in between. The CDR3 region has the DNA TGTGCCAGCAGCTTGGGAGATAGCTCCTATAATTCACCCCTCCACTTT. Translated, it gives CASSLGDSSYNSPLHF.

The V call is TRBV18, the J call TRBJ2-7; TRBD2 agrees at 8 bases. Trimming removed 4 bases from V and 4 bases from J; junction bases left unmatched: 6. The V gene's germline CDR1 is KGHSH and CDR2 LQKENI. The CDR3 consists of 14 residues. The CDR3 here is CASSLSGGRYEQYF. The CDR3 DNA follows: TGTGCCAGCTCACTTTCGGGGGGGCGTTACGAGCAGTACTTC.

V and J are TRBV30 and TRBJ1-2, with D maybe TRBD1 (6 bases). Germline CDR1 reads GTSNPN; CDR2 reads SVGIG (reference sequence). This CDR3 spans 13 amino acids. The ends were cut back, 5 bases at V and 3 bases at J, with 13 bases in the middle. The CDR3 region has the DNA TGTGCCTGGCACCAGGGGATCGACTATGGCTACACCTTC. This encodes CAWHQGIDYGYTF. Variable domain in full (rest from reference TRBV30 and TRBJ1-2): SQTIHQWPATLVQPVGSPLSLECTVEGTSNPNLYWYRQAAGRGLQLLFYSVGIGQISSEVPQNLSASRPQDRQFILSSKKLLLSDSGFYLCAWHQGIDYGYTFGSGTRLTVV.

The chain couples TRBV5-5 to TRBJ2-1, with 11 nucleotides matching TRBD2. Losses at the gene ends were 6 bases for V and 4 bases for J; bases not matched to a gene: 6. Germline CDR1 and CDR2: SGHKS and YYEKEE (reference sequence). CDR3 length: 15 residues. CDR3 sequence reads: CASNKGTSGYNEQFF. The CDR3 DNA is TGTGCCAGCAACAAGGGGACTAGCGGATACAATGAGCAGTTCTTC.

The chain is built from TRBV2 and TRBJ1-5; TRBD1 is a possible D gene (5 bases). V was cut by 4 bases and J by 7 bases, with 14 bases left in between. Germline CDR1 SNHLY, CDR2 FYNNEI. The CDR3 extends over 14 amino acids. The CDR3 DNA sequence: TGTGCCAGCAGTGTCGGGGGAATGGAACAGCCCCAGCATTTT. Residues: CASSVGGMEQPQHF.

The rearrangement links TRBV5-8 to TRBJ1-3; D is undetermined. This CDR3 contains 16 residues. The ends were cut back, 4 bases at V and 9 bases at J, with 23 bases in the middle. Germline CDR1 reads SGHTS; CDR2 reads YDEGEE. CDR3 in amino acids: CASSLPGPMRVSTIYF. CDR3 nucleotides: TGTGCCAGCAGCCTACCGGGCCCCATGCGGGTGAGCACCATATATTTT.

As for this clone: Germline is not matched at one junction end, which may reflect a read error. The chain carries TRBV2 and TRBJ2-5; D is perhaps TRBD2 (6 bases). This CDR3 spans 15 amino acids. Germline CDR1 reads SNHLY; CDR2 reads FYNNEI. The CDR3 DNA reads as TGTGCCAGCAGTGAAGGAATGGGACTTAAAGAGATCCAGTACTTC. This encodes CASSEGMGLKEIQYF.

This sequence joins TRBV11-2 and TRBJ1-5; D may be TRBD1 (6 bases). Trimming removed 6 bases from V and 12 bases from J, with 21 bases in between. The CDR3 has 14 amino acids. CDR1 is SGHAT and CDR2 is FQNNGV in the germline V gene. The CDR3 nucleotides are TGTGCCAGCAGTTTGGGGGGGACAAACGGGGTCCAGCATTTT. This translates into CASSLGGTNGVQHF.

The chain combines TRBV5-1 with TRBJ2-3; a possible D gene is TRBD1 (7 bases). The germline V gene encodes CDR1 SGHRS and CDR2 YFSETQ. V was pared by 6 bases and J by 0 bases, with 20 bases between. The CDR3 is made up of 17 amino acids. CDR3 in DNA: TGCGCCAGCAACAACCGCCCAGGGGGGTCTAGCACAGATACGCAGTATTTT. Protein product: CASNNRPGGSSTDTQYF.

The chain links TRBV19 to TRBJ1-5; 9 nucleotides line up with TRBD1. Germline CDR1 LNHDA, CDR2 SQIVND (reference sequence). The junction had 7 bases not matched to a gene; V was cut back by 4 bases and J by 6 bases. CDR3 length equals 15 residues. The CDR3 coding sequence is TGTGCCAGTAGTACACAGGGGGCTGAGGTTCAGCCCCAGCATTTT. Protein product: CASSTQGAEVQPQHF.

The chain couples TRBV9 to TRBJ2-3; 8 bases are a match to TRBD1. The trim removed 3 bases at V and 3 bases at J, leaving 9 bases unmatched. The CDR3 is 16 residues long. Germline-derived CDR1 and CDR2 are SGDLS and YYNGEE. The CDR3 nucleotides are TGTGCCAGCAGCGACTTGGACAGGGCAAGGACAGATACGCAGTATTTT. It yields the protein CASSDLDRARTDTQYF.

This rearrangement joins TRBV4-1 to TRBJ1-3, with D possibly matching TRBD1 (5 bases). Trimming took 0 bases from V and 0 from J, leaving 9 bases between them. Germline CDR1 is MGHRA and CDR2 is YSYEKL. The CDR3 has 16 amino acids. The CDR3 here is CASSQDPTVSGNTIYF. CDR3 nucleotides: TGCGCCAGCAGCCAAGACCCGACAGTCTCTGGAAACACCATATATTTT.

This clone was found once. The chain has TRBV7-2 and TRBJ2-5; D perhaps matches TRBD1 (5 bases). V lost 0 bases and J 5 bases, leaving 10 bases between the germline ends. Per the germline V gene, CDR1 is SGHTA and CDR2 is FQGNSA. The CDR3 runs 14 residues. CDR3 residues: CASSLARAGETQYF. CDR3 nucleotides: TGTGCCAGCAGCTTAGCCAGGGCTGGGGAGACCCAGTACTTC.

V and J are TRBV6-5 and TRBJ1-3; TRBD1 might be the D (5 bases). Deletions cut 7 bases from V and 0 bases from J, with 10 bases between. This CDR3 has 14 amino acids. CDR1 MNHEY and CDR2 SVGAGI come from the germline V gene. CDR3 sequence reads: CASIVDNSGNTIYF. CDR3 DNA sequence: TGTGCCAGCATAGTGGACAACTCTGGAAACACCATATATTTT.

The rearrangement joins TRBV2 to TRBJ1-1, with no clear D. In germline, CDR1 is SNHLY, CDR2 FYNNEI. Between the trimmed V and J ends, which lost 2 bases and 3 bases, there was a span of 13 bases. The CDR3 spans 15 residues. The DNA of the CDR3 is TGTGCCAGCAGTGAACCACCCTTCGGGGACACTGAAGCTTTCTTT. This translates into CASSEPPFGDTEAFF.

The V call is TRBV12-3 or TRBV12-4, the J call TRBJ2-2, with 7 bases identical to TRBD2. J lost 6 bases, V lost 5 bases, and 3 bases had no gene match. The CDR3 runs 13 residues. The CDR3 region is CASSPGLAGELFF. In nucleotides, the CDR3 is TGTGCCAGCAGTCCCGGACTAGCCGGGGAGCTGTTTTTT.

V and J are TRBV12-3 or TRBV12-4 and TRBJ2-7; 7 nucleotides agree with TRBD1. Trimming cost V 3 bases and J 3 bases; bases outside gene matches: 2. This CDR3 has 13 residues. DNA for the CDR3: TGTGCCAGCAGTTTCAGACAGGGCTACGAGCAGTACTTC. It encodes CASSFRQGYEQYF.